A single sample gave rise to the 9 T cell receptor beta chains below, sequenced in a study of regulatory T cells in long-lasting Graves disease. Time point indicated: persistent/refractory GD, antithyroid drugs over 5 years with positive TRAb. The TCR library used RNA extracted from PBMCs. Investigators prepared the TCR beta libraries by applying iRepertoire HTBI primers and Arm-PCR of CDR3 regions. TCRdb re-analysed the multiplex PCR reads in MiXCR, keeping a single row per CDR3 protein. The sample has 300,000 to 400,000 distinct CDR3 sequences, 15% to 20% seen once. Sample: peripheral blood mononuclear cells (PBMCs), taken when the disease was refractory, from a patient treated with antithyroid drugs. The receptors originated from a female donor with Graves disease.

This clonotype was counted between two and nine times. The V gene is TRBV7-9, the J gene TRBJ2-5, with a tentative D call TRBD2 (6 bases). The CDR3 covers 14 residues. The ends were cut back, 3 bases at V and 3 bases at J, with 11 bases in the middle. Germline V CDR1 and CDR2: SEHNR, FQNEAQ (reference sequence). CDR3 DNA: TGTGCCAGCAGCTTCGCGGCGGGGAAAGAGACCCAGTACTTC. This codes for CASSFAAGKETQYF.

This clonotype came up many times. This chain links TRBV6-5 with TRBJ2-5; the D gene is possibly TRBD1 (6 bases). V lost 2 bases to trimming and J lost 2 bases, with 12 bases between them. Per germline, CDR1 MNHEY and CDR2 SVGAGI. The CDR3 length is 15 residues. In nucleotides, the CDR3 is TGTGCCAGCAGTTACCTGGACAGCTCGCAAGAGACCCAGTACTTC. Encoded protein: CASSYLDSSQETQYF.

This clonotype has more than one count but fewer than ten. The chain combines TRBV19 with TRBJ1-5; weak D call: TRBD1 (6 bases). The CDR3 runs 15 residues. Germline V gene data show CDR1 as LNHDA and CDR2 as SQIVND (reference sequence). Trimming took 8 bases from V and 3 from J, leaving 17 bases between them. The CDR3 is CASRPGGVINQPQHF. CDR3 bases: TGTGCCAGTCGTCCGGGGGGCGTAATCAATCAGCCCCAGCATTTT.

This clonotype has ten or more counts. V and J are TRBV6-5 and TRBJ2-7; TRBD2 might be the D (6 bases). V lost 2 bases and J lost 5, with 19 bases in between. This CDR3 is 16 amino acids long. In germline, CDR1 is MNHEY, CDR2 SVGAGI. This CDR3 is CASSYPRLGRPDEQYF. DNA for the CDR3: TGTGCCAGCAGTTACCCCCGACTAGGGCGGCCTGACGAGCAGTACTTC.

As concerns this clonotype: It may be a read error: a sequence one base away is much more abundant. The chain is built from TRBV12-3 or TRBV12-4 and TRBJ2-6, with D uncertain. The length of the CDR3 is 16 residues. The CDR3 DNA reads TGTGCCGGCAGTCGTCGGACGGCCTCTGGGGCCAACGTCCTGACTTTC. Amino acid sequence: CAGSRRTASGANVLTF.

This clonotype has a count of ten or more. V usage is TRBV5-1 and J usage is TRBJ1-2; D is perhaps TRBD1 (6 bases). The CDR3 sequence is 13 residues long. V shed 0 bases and J shed 6 bases, with 9 bases lying between them. Germline loops: CDR1 SGHRS, CDR2 YFSETQ. The CDR3 DNA follows: TGCGCCAGCAGCTTGGCCGAGGGGGATGGCTACACCTTC. Translated: CASSLAEGDGYTF. Together with reference TRBV5-1 and TRBJ1-2, the CDR3 gives the full variable domain: KAGVTQTPRYLIKTRGQQVTLSCSPISGHRSVSWYQQTPGQGLQFLFEYFSETQRNKGNFPGRFSGRQFSNSRSEMNVSTLELGDSALYLCASSLAEGDGYTFGSGTRLTVV.

This clonotype was picked up many times. The chain employs TRBV7-8 and TRBJ1-2; a weak D match, TRBD1 (6 bases). V was shortened by 6 bases and J by 4 bases, with 18 bases between the two germline ends. The CDR3 is 15 residues long. CDR1 SGHVS and CDR2 FQNEAQ come from the germline V gene. The CDR3 DNA reads as TGTGCCAGCAGTCATACAGTACAGGGTCCCTATGGCTACACCTTC. Its translation: CASSHTVQGPYGYTF.

This clonotype was seen only once. V is TRBV29-1 and J is TRBJ1-1; D gene uncertain. Germline loops: CDR1 SQVTM, CDR2 ANQGSEA. The length of the CDR3 is 12 residues. V lost 7 bases and J lost 11, with 20 bases in between. CDR3 DNA sequence: TGCAGCGCGAGACAAATGCCGGTTGGGGCTTTCTTT. Translation gives CSARQMPVGAFF.

This clonotype was detected only a few times. The chain uses TRBV30 and TRBJ2-7; 10 positions match TRBD2. This CDR3 is 14 amino acids long. CDR1 is GTSNPN, CDR2 SVGIG, per germline (reference sequence). J gave up 5 bases and V 2 bases, and 6 bases lay outside the gene matches. The CDR3 sequence: CAWSWLAGVNEQYF. CDR3 in DNA: TGTGCCTGGAGTTGGCTAGCGGGAGTAAACGAGCAGTACTTC.